This T cell receptor (beta chain) was sequenced for a study of identical twins. There are a few counts of this clonotype. Each cDNA held unique molecular identifiers, and template switching gave it a universal primer site. TCRdb re-called the 5' RACE reads with MiXCR, one entry per CDR3 protein. Among 600,000 to 700,000 distinct CDR3 sequences listed, less than 25% were seen once. The sample was also reused in another study, on T cells expressing NK-cell markers. That report notes: One of the eight sequenced donors was seronegative, whereas the other seven were HCMV-seropositive. Roughly six donors showed dominant NKG2C+ clonotypes comprising about 1.0-7.5% of their CD8+ T cells. The leading position in the CD3+CD56-NKG2C+ fraction of a handful of donors also went to these clonotypes.

Sample: PBMCs. The sequence came from a woman in her late teens or twenties in good health.

The CDR3 nucleotides read TGTGCCAGCAGTAAAGCAGGGACGGAGACCCAGTACTTC. As protein: CASSKAGTETQYF. This chain uses TRBV12-3 or TRBV12-4 with TRBJ2-5; D tentatively reads TRBD1 or TRBD2 (5 bases each). The CDR3 length is 13 residues. Between the trimmed V and J ends, which lost 5 bases and 5 bases, there was a span of 12 bases.